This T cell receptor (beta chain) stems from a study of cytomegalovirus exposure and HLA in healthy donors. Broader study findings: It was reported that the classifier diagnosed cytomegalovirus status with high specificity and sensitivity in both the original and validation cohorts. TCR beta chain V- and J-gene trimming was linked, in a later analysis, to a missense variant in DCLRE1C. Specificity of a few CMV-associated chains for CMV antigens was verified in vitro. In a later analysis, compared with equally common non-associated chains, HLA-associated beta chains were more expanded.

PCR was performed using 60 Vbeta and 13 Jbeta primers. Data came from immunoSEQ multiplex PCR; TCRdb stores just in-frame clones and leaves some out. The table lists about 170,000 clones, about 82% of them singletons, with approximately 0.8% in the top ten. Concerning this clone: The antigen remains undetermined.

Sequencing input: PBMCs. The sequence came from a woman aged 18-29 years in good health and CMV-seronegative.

The CDR3 protein is CASSILRQGGYTF. In DNA form, the CDR3 reads TGTGCCAGTAGTATACTGCGACAGGGAGGCTACACCTTC. This rearrangement joins TRBV19 to TRBJ1-2, with TRBD1 identical over 7 bases. Germline CDR1 reads LNHDA; CDR2 reads SQIVND (reference sequence). With V trimmed by 2 bases and J by 8 bases, 5 bases remained unmatched. This CDR3 is built from 13 residues.